These 22 T cell receptor beta chains were sequenced from one sample in a study of T-cell memory formation after mild COVID-19. One entry per CDR3 protein, called by TCRdb with MiXCR from the 5' RACE reads. The sample gives some 250,000 distinct CDR3 sequences, 8.5% to 9.5% of which show up once; 22% is in the top ten. The sample consisted of PBMCs or a T cell subset sorted from them (not recorded which). The receptors stem from a man in his late teens or twenties who had mild COVID-19 (a few samples of this study predate the infection). Cell type and time point are not known.

J is TRBJ2-1 and V is TRBV20-1; TRBD1 might be the D (5 bases). Trimming cost V 1 base and J 7 bases, with 11 bases left between them. There are 13 residues in the CDR3. Germline CDR1 is DFQATT and CDR2 is SNEGSKA (reference sequence). CDR3 loop: CSARVQGWNEQFF. The CDR3 coding sequence is TGCAGTGCTAGAGTGCAGGGTTGGAATGAGCAGTTCTTC.

The CDR3: CASSVSAQETQYF. DNA for the CDR3: TGTGCCAGCAGCGTCTCCGCCCAAGAGACCCAGTACTTC. The rearrangement joins TRBV9 to TRBJ2-5; D ambiguous. This CDR3 has 13 residues. Between the trimmed V and J ends, which lost 2 bases and 1 base, there was a span of 6 bases. Germline V CDR1 and CDR2: SGDLS, YYNGEE.

A few counts support this clonotype. V gene TRBV7-6 combines with J gene TRBJ1-6; 10 nucleotides align to TRBD1. The V gene's germline CDR1 is SGHVS and CDR2 FNYEAQ. The CDR3 consists of 15 residues. Trimming took 5 bases from V and 9 from J; bases not matched to a gene: 7. CDR3 DNA: TGTGCCAGCAGCGTCCTAGGGACAGGGGCTTCACCCCTCCACTTT. Translation gives CASSVLGTGASPLHF. Filled out from reference TRBV7-6 and TRBJ1-6, the complete variable domain reads GAGVSQSPRYKVTKRGQDVALRCDPISGHVSLYWYRQALGQGPEFLTYFNYEAQQDKSGLPNDRFSAERPEGSISTLTIQRTEQRDSAMYRCASSVLGTGASPLHFGNGTRLTVT.

In its sample, this clonotype was seen a few times. The rearrangement uses TRBV5-1 and TRBJ2-7; D not certain. Trimming took 1 base from V and 4 from J, leaving 9 bases between them. Germline V gives CDR1 SGHRS, CDR2 YFSETQ. The CDR3 has 13 residues. This chain's CDR3 is CASSLSNRYEQYF. CDR3 DNA sequence: TGCGCCAGCAGCTTGTCGAATAGGTACGAGCAGTACTTC.

This chain uses TRBV6-6 with TRBJ2-2; D uncertain. The CDR3 covers 14 residues. Germline loops: CDR1 MNHNY, CDR2 SVGAGI (reference sequence). The V end was cut by 8 bases, the J end by 4 bases, with 14 bases between. DNA for the CDR3: TGTGCCAGCTGTGGAGCAGGAGCCACCGGGGAGCTGTTTTTT. It specifies CASCGAGATGELFF.

This clonotype has a handful of counts. The rearrangement links TRBV18 to TRBJ2-1; the D gene is possibly TRBD2 (7 bases). V was shortened by 6 bases and J by 7 bases, with 19 bases between the two germline ends. The germline V gene has CDR1 KGHSH and CDR2 LQKENI. This CDR3 region has 15 residues. The CDR3 region is CASSLLGRGHNEQFF. The CDR3 DNA sequence: TGTGCCAGCTCCCTCCTTGGGCGGGGGCATAATGAGCAGTTCTTC.

This clonotype was observed a few times. The chain uses TRBV30 and TRBJ2-5, with TRBD2 matching over 8 bases. Germline assignment: CDR1 GTSNPN and CDR2 SVGIG (reference sequence). Losses at the gene ends were 1 base for V and 3 bases for J; bases not matched to a gene: 1. The CDR3 has 13 residues. CDR3 loop: CAWSGGLEETQYF. The CDR3 DNA reads TGTGCCTGGAGTGGGGGACTAGAAGAGACCCAGTACTTC.

This clonotype was counted only a few times. The J gene is TRBJ2-3, the V gene TRBV9; a possible D gene is TRBD1 (6 bases). CDR3 length equals 14 residues. Trimming removed 4 bases from V and 4 bases from J, with 13 bases in between. The germline V gene encodes CDR1 SGDLS and CDR2 YYNGEE. The CDR3 bases are TGTGCCAGCAGCAAAACAGGGTACGCAGATACGCAGTATTTT. Translated: CASSKTGYADTQYF.

The rearrangement uses TRBV7-6 and TRBJ1-1, with 8 bases aligning to TRBD1. This CDR3 contains 16 residues. J lost 4 bases, V lost 1 base, and 8 bases had no gene match. Looked up from germline, CDR1 is SGHVS and CDR2 is FNYEAQ. DNA of the CDR3: TGTGCCAGCAGCTTAGGGGGACAGGTTGCATCCACTGAAGCTTTCTTT. It yields the protein CASSLGGQVASTEAFF.

In this sample, this clonotype turned up a few times. The chain is built from TRBV5-6 and TRBJ1-6; no reliable D call. This CDR3 has 17 amino acids. Per germline, CDR1 SGHDT and CDR2 YYEEEE. V lost 0 bases and J lost 7, with 17 bases in between. CDR3 residues: CASSLVVAGAGNSPLHF. The CDR3 DNA is TGTGCCAGCAGCTTGGTGGTCGCGGGAGCCGGGAATTCACCCCTCCACTTT.

This clonotype showed up just a few times. The V gene is TRBV7-2, the J gene TRBJ1-6; 11 nucleotides align to TRBD1. The V and J ends lost 5 bases and 9 bases, in that order; junction bases with no gene match: 6. Germline CDR1 is SGHTA and CDR2 is FQGNSA. This CDR3 has 15 residues. CDR3 protein: CASSPWTGGGSPLHF. In nucleotides, the CDR3 is TGTGCCAGCAGCCCTTGGACAGGGGGCGGTTCACCCCTCCACTTT.

The chain uses TRBV5-1 and TRBJ2-3; D uncertain. Trimming removed 4 bases from V and 4 bases from J, with 13 bases in between. This CDR3 spans 14 amino acids. Germline loops: CDR1 SGHRS, CDR2 YFSETQ. The CDR3 DNA reads TGCGCCAGCAGCCTTAGAAGGGTCCCAGATACGCAGTATTTT. This codes for CASSLRRVPDTQYF.

This chain links TRBV2 with TRBJ2-3; TRBD1 or TRBD2 may be the D gene (5 bases each). Germline V lookup: CDR1 SNHLY, CDR2 FYNNEI. The CDR3 consists of 16 residues. Trimming pared 1 base from V and 2 bases from J, leaving 13 bases between. The CDR3 DNA follows: TGTGCCAGCAGTGAAGGTGGGAGCGGACACACAGATACGCAGTATTTT. Translation: CASSEGGSGHTDTQYF.

This clonotype was observed a handful of times. V is TRBV7-9 and J is TRBJ1-4; D gene uncertain. Germline loops: CDR1 SEHNR, CDR2 FQNEAQ (reference sequence). The CDR3 runs to 14 residues. The germline V and J ends were trimmed by 1 base and 7 bases, with 10 bases remaining between them. The CDR3 loop is CASSLGVLGEKLFF. In nucleotides, the CDR3 is TGTGCCAGCAGCTTAGGAGTGTTAGGTGAAAAACTGTTTTTT.

The chain joins TRBV3-1 to TRBJ1-5, with D perhaps TRBD1 (5 bases). CDR1 is LGHDT, CDR2 YNNKEL, per germline (reference sequence). Trimming took 4 bases from V and 4 from J, leaving 11 bases between them. The CDR3 has 14 amino acids. The CDR3: CASSPYGGNQPQHF. CDR3 bases: TGTGCCAGCAGCCCATATGGGGGAAATCAGCCCCAGCATTTT.

The table lists this clonotype with a count of one. V is TRBV7-9 and J is TRBJ2-3; D call uncertain. This CDR3 contains 16 residues. V shed 4 bases and J shed 5 bases, with 19 bases lying between them. Per germline, CDR1 SEHNR and CDR2 FQNEAQ (reference sequence). The CDR3: CASSSLNPPLEDTQYF. The CDR3 DNA reads TGTGCCAGCAGCTCCCTTAACCCCCCGCTAGAAGATACGCAGTATTTT.

V and J are TRBV7-9 and TRBJ2-2, with D unclear. Trimming removed 6 bases from V and 3 bases from J, with 5 bases in between. The CDR3 is made up of 12 amino acids. CDR1 is SEHNR, CDR2 FQNEAQ, per germline (reference sequence). As DNA, the CDR3 is TGTGCCAGCAGGTTCGACACCGGGGAGCTGTTTTTT. Protein sequence: CASRFDTGELFF.

This clonotype has ten or more counts. Its ends do not fully match the called genes, so a read error is possible. The chain has TRBV3-1 and TRBJ2-1; TRBD2 matches 7 bases. In germline, CDR1 is LGHDT, CDR2 YNNKEL (reference sequence). The length of the CDR3 is 14 residues. This chain's CDR3 is CASSLTASGDEKFF. CDR3 sequence (DNA): TGTGCCAGCAGCTTGACAGCTAGCGGTGATGAGAAGTTCTTC.

This rearrangement joins TRBV5-1 to TRBJ2-3; 8 nucleotides agree with TRBD2. The CDR3 loop spans 15 amino acids. J lost 6 bases, V lost 1 base, and 7 bases had no gene match. Germline V gene lookup returns CDR1 SGHRS and CDR2 YFSETQ. The CDR3 region has the DNA TGCGCCAGCAGCTTGCGGGGGGGGTCCCTGGATACGCAGTATTTT. It translates to CASSLRGGSLDTQYF.

V and J are TRBV19 and TRBJ1-5; D perhaps matches TRBD1 (5 bases). The V end was cut by 7 bases, the J end by 11 bases, with 15 bases between. Germline loops: CDR1 LNHDA, CDR2 SQIVND (reference sequence). This CDR3 region has 12 residues. The CDR3 nucleotides read TGTGCCAGTATTACCCTCGGGGGGGCCCAGCATTTT. Translation gives CASITLGGAQHF. Supplemented by reference TRBV19 and TRBJ1-5, the full variable domain reads DGGITQSPKYLFRKEGQNVTLSCEQNLNHDAMYWYRQDPGQGLRLIYYSQIVNDFQKGDIAEGYSVSREKKESFPLTVTSAQKNPTAFYLCASITLGGAQHFGDGTRLSIL.

J is TRBJ2-5 and V is TRBV5-1; 9 nucleotides line up with TRBD2. CDR3 length: 17 residues. V was pared by 0 bases and J by 3 bases, with 9 bases of the junction left unmatched. Germline lookup yields CDR1 SGHRS and CDR2 YFSETQ. The CDR3 loop is CASSLGALAGAEETQYF. CDR3 DNA: TGCGCCAGCAGCTTGGGAGCTTTAGCGGGGGCGGAAGAGACCCAGTACTTC.

The J gene is TRBJ1-1, the V gene TRBV12-3 or TRBV12-4; TRBD1 agrees at 8 bases. The CDR3 spans 15 residues. Germline trimming cut 2 bases from V and 1 base from J; bases unmatched to any gene: 3. As DNA, the CDR3 is TGTGCCAGCAGTTTAACAGGGGGATGGAACACTGAAGCTTTCTTT. It specifies CASSLTGGWNTEAFF.